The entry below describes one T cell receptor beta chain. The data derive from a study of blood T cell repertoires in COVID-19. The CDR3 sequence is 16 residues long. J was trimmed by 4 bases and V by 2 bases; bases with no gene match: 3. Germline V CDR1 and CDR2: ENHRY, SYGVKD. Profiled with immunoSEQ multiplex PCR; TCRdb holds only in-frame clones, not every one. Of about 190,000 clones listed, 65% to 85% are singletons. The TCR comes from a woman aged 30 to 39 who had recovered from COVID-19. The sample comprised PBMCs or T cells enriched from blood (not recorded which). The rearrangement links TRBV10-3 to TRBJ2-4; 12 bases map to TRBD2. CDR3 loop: CAISEGLAGKKNIQYF. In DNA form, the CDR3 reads TGTGCCATCAGTGAGGGACTAGCGGGAAAAAAAAACATTCAGTACTTC.